Presented here are 9 T cell receptor beta chains from one specimen sequenced in a study of spatial heterogeneity in lung cancer. TCRdb passed the 5' RACE reads through MiXCR, listing each CDR3 protein once. The sample consists of 39,000 or so distinct CDR3 sequences, under 12% of them appearing once. Indicated time point: blood at routine non-recurrence follow-up after resection. Sequencing was performed on PBMCs, taken at follow-up. The receptors come from a female donor with early-stage non-small cell lung cancer.

Regarding this clonotype: A clone one base away is much larger, so this may be a read error. CDR3 protein: CASSQDAAGGAYNEQFF. The CDR3 nucleotides are TGTGCCAGCAGCCAAGATGCGGCAGGGGGCGCCTACAATGAGCAGTTCTTC. This chain joins TRBV3-1 and TRBJ2-1, with TRBD1 matching over 8 bases. Looked up from germline, CDR1 is LGHDT and CDR2 is YNNKEL (reference sequence). This CDR3 region has 17 residues. With 0 bases clipped from V and 2 bases from J, the junction kept 6 bases outside the gene matches.

The V gene is TRBV12-3 or TRBV12-4, the J gene TRBJ1-3; no clear D. The CDR3 is 16 amino acids. Trimming took 6 bases from V and 2 from J, leaving 17 bases between them. This CDR3 reads CASSPVGSLTGNTIYF. DNA of the CDR3: TGTGCCAGCAGCCCAGTGGGATCCTTAACTGGAAACACCATATATTTT.

This clonotype occurred a few times. The rearrangement links TRBV20-1 to TRBJ2-2; D ambiguous. Germline-derived CDR1 and CDR2 are DFQATT and SNEGSKA (reference sequence). This CDR3 contains 13 residues. Deletions cut 5 bases from V and 2 bases from J, with 9 bases between. CDR3 coding DNA: TGCAGTGCTCTCAACCTAAACACCGGGGAGCTGTTTTTT. Protein: CSALNLNTGELFF.

This clonotype was seen only a few times. This chain joins TRBV5-4 and TRBJ1-2, with 7 bases fitting TRBD1. Germline V gives CDR1 SGHNT, CDR2 YYREEE (reference sequence). The CDR3 covers 14 residues. V lost 5 bases, J lost 8 bases, and 12 bases stayed unmatched. CDR3: CASSRGTDTIGYTF. The CDR3 bases are TGTGCCAGCAGTCGGGGGACAGACACAATCGGCTACACCTTC.

The gene calls are TRBV7-2 and TRBJ2-5; possibly TRBD1 for D (5 bases). Germline V gene sequence: CDR1 SGHTA, CDR2 FQGNSA. The CDR3 contains 14 residues. V was shortened by 5 bases and J by 2 bases, with 12 bases between the two germline ends. CDR3 coding DNA: TGTGCCAGCAGCCTCCGAAGACAGCAAGAGACCCAGTACTTC. Protein sequence: CASSLRRQQETQYF.

This clonotype has a count of ten or more. This chain links TRBV7-2 with TRBJ2-1; 8 nucleotides align to TRBD2. Germline V gene sequence: CDR1 SGHTA, CDR2 FQGNSA. V was clipped by 4 bases and J by 1 base; unmatched bases: 9. This CDR3 is built from 17 residues. CDR3 in amino acids: CASSSSRGLGSYNEQFF. CDR3 bases: TGTGCCAGCAGCTCTAGCCGGGGACTAGGTTCCTACAATGAGCAGTTCTTC.

The chain uses TRBV10-3 and TRBJ1-1; TRBD1 matches 11 bases. Per germline, CDR1 ENHRY and CDR2 SYGVKD. The CDR3 runs to 14 residues. J gave up 6 bases and V 7 bases, and 7 bases lay outside the gene matches. CDR3: CAITMDRGLSEAFF. DNA of the CDR3: TGTGCCATCACTATGGACAGGGGGCTTTCTGAAGCTTTCTTT.

In this sample, this clonotype turned up a few times. V usage is TRBV29-1 and J usage is TRBJ2-5; a weak D match, TRBD1 (6 bases). This CDR3 spans 12 amino acids. V lost 5 bases and J 5 bases, leaving 12 bases between the germline ends. Germline-derived CDR1 and CDR2 are SQVTM and ANQGSEA. This CDR3 reads CSVMGARETQYF. The DNA of the CDR3 is TGCAGCGTTATGGGGGCGCGGGAGACCCAGTACTTC.

CDR3 DNA sequence: TGTGCCAGCAGCCGTAGCGGGAGCTCCTACAATGAGCAGTTCTTC. The encoded protein is CASSRSGSSYNEQFF. The genes are TRBV11-3 and TRBJ2-1; TRBD2 matches at 9 bases. V was pared by 5 bases and J by 0 bases, with 2 bases of the junction left unmatched. The CDR3 length is 15 residues. Germline lookup yields CDR1 SGHNT and CDR2 YENEEA.